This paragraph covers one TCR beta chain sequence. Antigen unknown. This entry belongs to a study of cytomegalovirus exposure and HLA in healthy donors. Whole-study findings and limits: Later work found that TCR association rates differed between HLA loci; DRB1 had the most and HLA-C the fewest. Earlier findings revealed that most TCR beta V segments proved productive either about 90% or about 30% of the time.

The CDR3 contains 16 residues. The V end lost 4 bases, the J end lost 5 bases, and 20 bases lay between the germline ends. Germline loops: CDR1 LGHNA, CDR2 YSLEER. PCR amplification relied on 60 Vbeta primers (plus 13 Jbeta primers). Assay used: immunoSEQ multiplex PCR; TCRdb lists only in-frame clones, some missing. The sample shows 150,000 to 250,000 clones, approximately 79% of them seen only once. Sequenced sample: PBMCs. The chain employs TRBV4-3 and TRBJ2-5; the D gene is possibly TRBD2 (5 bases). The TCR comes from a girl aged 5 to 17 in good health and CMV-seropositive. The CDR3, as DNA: TGCGCCAGCAGCCCCCAACCCCGGACCGGAGGCGAGACCCAGTACTTC. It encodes CASSPQPRTGGETQYF.